This T cell receptor beta chain was sequenced during a study of early T cells in non-severe SARS-CoV-2 infection. Overall study findings and caveats: Database matching using VDJdb favored anti-spike CD8 responses, with private and CD4 specificities left missing.

Each CDR3 protein is one row after TCRdb ran MiXCR on the 5' RACE reads. The table shows approximately 30,000 distinct CDR3 sequences, with under 7.5% occurring only once. This clonotype has ten or more counts. Its antigen is not identified. The V and J ends lost 3 bases and 0 bases respectively, with 6 bases between them. Looked up from germline, CDR1 is MDHEN and CDR2 is SYDVKM. This CDR3 comprises 14 residues. The sequence came from an adult who was a healthcare worker with PCR-confirmed SARS-CoV-2 infection or an uninfected control (not recorded which). The rearrangement links TRBV28 to TRBJ2-1, with D uncertain. Sequenced material: whole blood. The CDR3 loop reads CASSFPVSYNEQFF. Written as DNA, the CDR3 is TGTGCCAGCAGTTTTCCCGTCTCCTACAATGAGCAGTTCTTC.